This T cell receptor (beta chain) was recorded in a study of Graves' ophthalmopathy and Graves' hyperthyroidism (dated by TCRdb to the late 2010s). With regard to the full study: Peripheral blood was collected at initial diagnosis, before any treatment. In roughly six hyperthyroidism patients, the T-cell repertoire of thyroid tissue was compared with the T-cell repertoire of blood. The study used TCR beta repertoire signatures to distinguish Graves' ophthalmopathy from Graves' hyperthyroidism and to predict progression to ophthalmopathy. To explore V-J signatures that separate ophthalmopathy from hyperthyroidism, a discovery set of about a hundred patients was enrolled, consisting of fewer than 45 with ophthalmopathy and some 56 with stable hyperthyroidism. In total, 135 blood samples were TCR-sequenced: approximately 42 ophthalmopathy, some 75 hyperthyroidism and some 17 hyperthyroidism-to-ophthalmopathy patients. Once sampling was done, hyperthyroidism patients were given methimazole at a starting dose of 30 mg daily, while ophthalmopathy patients were given high-dose intravenous methylprednisolone. An independent validation cohort comprised 18 to 20 hyperthyroidism patients and over 15 patients who later progressed from hyperthyroidism to ophthalmopathy.

For repertoire sequencing, the TCR beta CDR3 regions were amplified from RNA transcripts. The first round of RT-PCR was done with HTBI primers and the Qiagen OneStep RT-PCR kit, and was followed by a second round of multiplex PCR, then size selection and purification. Libraries were sequenced paired-end with 100 bp reads on an Illumina HiSeq2000. In the authors' own workflow: SOAPnuke was used for read processing, and reads with adapters, uncalled bases, a mean Phred below 15, or no exact constant-primer or identifier match were discarded. COPE v1.2.5 was used to merge high-quality paired reads. Clonotypes were defined as unique nucleotide sequences and were aligned to IMGT TRB V, D and J references using MiTCR v1.1. The analysis was limited to V-J combinations with a frequency above 0.0001, which together covered roughly 99% of the repertoires. For each V-J combination, a TCR clonal expansion and chaos score was defined as the ratio of F50 clonal expansion to chaos observed in the TCRdist matrix. Welch's t-statistics and random forest were used to reduce the features to 10 to 15 V-J combinations, which were then used as input to a naive Bayes classifier. Thyroid-blood repertoire similarity was quantified with the Morisita-Horn index. TCRdb reprocessed the public reads (quality trimming at Q25 with fastp, clone calling with MiXCR) and kept in-frame beta chains. Entries are consolidated by CDR3 protein sequence, retaining the most common genes and DNA. The V and J calls were not made by the authors but by TCRdb's processing. In this sample the table shows approximately 640,000 distinct CDR3 sequences, under 50% of which occur a single time. Roughly 3% of the sample lies in the top ten.

Patients with ophthalmopathy had moderately to severely active disease, with a Clinical Activity Score of 3 or more, a NOSPECS grade of 4 or more, and a disease duration of less than 3 months. Patients were excluded if they had other autoimmune diseases, uncontrolled infections, pregnancy or lactation. Diagnosis relied on clinical symptoms, serum thyroxine, TRAb, thyroid ultrasound and orbital computed tomography. PBMCs were isolated from more than 9 ml of fresh peripheral blood by Ficoll-Paque density gradient centrifugation. Total RNA was extracted using Trizol reagent, and RNA quality was checked on an Agilent 2100 Bioanalyzer. This clonotype has only a few counts. Its antigen specificity is not known. No quality values exist for individual bases; no much larger clone is one base distant. Overall results and qualifications from the work: Most expanded thyroid clonotypes with a frequency above 0.001 also appeared in blood, which suggests that blood repertoires may reflect the immune response in the thyroid. Sample size was not statistically predetermined, and group allocation was not concealed from the investigators. In cross-validation, the 13-signature model distinguished ophthalmopathy from stable hyperthyroidism with approximately 90% sensitivity and around 81% specificity, while in the test set the corresponding values were roughly 80% and 75%. In validation, the model predicted ophthalmopathy progression with about 64% sensitivity and around 72% specificity; fewer than 15 predicted patients were CT-confirmed with GO in a median of roughly 6.8 months.

The germline V gene sets CDR1 to MGHDK and CDR2 to SYGVNS. The junction carries 23 bases between V and J, which are trimmed by 6 bases and 3 bases respectively. Including cysteine and phenylalanine, the CDR3 has 17 amino acids. The read is trimmed to its CDR3 DNA, 51 bases read in frame from base 1. Sequencing used peripheral blood. This sequence uses TRBV25-1 and TRBJ2-5, with TRBD2 tentatively as D gene (7 bases match). The sequence was collected from an adult man with Graves' ophthalmopathy. CDR3 region: CASSQGLSGGWEETQYF. The bases read TGTGCCAGCAGCCAAGGGTTGTCGGGGGGCTGGGAAGAGACCCAGTACTTC. Reference TRBV25-1 and TRBJ2-5 proteins supply the regions before and after the CDR3; the full variable domain is: EADIYQTPRYLVIGTGKKITLECSQTMGHDKMYWYQQDPGMELHLIHYSYGVNSTEKGDLSSESTVSRIRTEHFPLTLESARPSHTSQYLCASSQGLSGGWEETQYFGPGTRLLVL.